One and the same sample provided the 13 T cell receptor beta chains below, sequenced in a study of cytomegalovirus exposure and HLA in healthy donors. PCR used 60 Vbeta primers and 13 Jbeta primers. Here immunoSEQ multiplex PCR was the method, and the copy in TCRdb shows in-frame clones only, minus some. Its table lists 150,000 or so clones. The sequenced sample consisted of PBMCs. All receptors derive from a woman in her late teens or twenties in good health and CMV-seronegative.

This sequence joins TRBV5-1 and TRBJ2-7; 7 bases map to TRBD1. Germline V CDR1 and CDR2: SGHRS, YFSETQ. The CDR3 length is 14 residues. Trimming took 0 bases from V and 5 from J; bases not matched to a gene: 5. The CDR3 DNA is TGCGCCAGCAGCTTGGGGCAGGGGGATGACGAGCAGTACTTC. Its translation is CASSLGQGDDEQYF.

V usage is TRBV6-1 and J usage is TRBJ2-2, with no clear D. This CDR3 has 14 amino acids. V was pared by 1 base and J by 2 bases, with 5 bases between. The V gene's germline CDR1 is MNHNS and CDR2 SASEGT. In DNA form, the CDR3 reads TGTGCCAGCAGTGAAGTATTCAACACCGGGGAGCTGTTTTTT. Translated, it gives CASSEVFNTGELFF.

The V call is TRBV6-4, the J call TRBJ2-7; 9 bases line up with TRBD1. Germline CDR1 and CDR2: MRHNA and SNTAGT. The V and J ends lost 6 bases and 3 bases, in that order; junction bases with no gene match: 9. CDR3 length: 15 amino acids. The CDR3 is CASSEVPGQGYEQYF. The DNA of the CDR3 is TGTGCCAGCAGCGAAGTACCGGGACAGGGCTACGAGCAGTACTTC.

This rearrangement joins TRBV4-1 to TRBJ2-3; 9 positions match TRBD2. With 4 bases clipped from V and 3 bases from J, the junction kept 5 bases outside the gene matches. This CDR3 contains 15 residues. Germline assignment: CDR1 MGHRA and CDR2 YSYEKL. As DNA, the CDR3 is TGCGCCAGCAGCCGCAGGACTAGCGAGACAGATACGCAGTATTTT. It encodes CASSRRTSETDTQYF.

The chain is built from TRBV9 and TRBJ2-3; 9 bases align to TRBD2. The V segment lost 3 bases and the J segment 3 bases; nucleotides outside the gene matches: 5. The CDR3 consists of 15 residues. The V gene's germline CDR1 is SGDLS and CDR2 YYNGEE. The CDR3 nucleotides are TGTGCCAGCAGCGGGACTAGCGCCCTGACAGATACGCAGTATTTT. Its protein is CASSGTSALTDTQYF.

In DNA form, the CDR3 reads TGTGCCAGCAGCTTGTGTCCTAATGACAGGGGCAGCTCCTACGAGCAGTACGTC. It is translated as CASSLCPNDRGSSYEQYV. This chain joins TRBV13 and TRBJ2-7; 8 bases line up with TRBD1. This CDR3 is 18 amino acids long. Germline V gene data show CDR1 as PRHDT and CDR2 as FYEKMQ (reference sequence). The ends lost 3 bases at V and 0 bases at J; junction bases unmatched: 13.

The rearrangement joins TRBV5-1 to TRBJ2-3; D is unresolved. The germline V gene encodes CDR1 SGHRS and CDR2 YFSETQ. The V and J ends lost 0 bases and 2 bases respectively, with 10 bases between them. The CDR3 runs 15 residues. The CDR3 loop is CASSLDGTSTDTQYF. The CDR3 nucleotides read TGCGCCAGCAGCTTGGATGGCACCTCCACAGATACGCAGTATTTT.

The chain couples TRBV18 to TRBJ2-5; D not resolved. The germline gives CDR1 KGHSH, CDR2 LQKENI. V was shortened by 3 bases and J by 5 bases, with 13 bases between the two germline ends. The CDR3 spans 14 residues. The CDR3 loop is CASSPTDFSETQYF. The CDR3 nucleotides read TGTGCCAGCTCACCGACTGATTTTTCTGAGACCCAGTACTTC.

The V and J genes are TRBV6-5 and TRBJ1-2, with TRBD1 matching over 8 bases. The CDR3 runs to 13 residues. Germline loops: CDR1 MNHEY, CDR2 SVGAGI. J lost 3 bases, V lost 5 bases, and 2 bases had no gene match. The CDR3 DNA reads TGTGCCAGCAGTCGGACAGGGCACTATGGCTACACCTTC. Residues: CASSRTGHYGYTF.

For this clone: Relative to the germline gene, one junction end is altered; a read error may explain this. The chain employs TRBV5-1 and TRBJ2-6; the match to TRBD1 covers 8 bases. The CDR3 is made up of 18 amino acids. Germline assignment: CDR1 SGHRS and CDR2 YFSETQ. CDR3 loop: CASGLGTGMISGANVLTF. The CDR3 nucleotides are TGCGCCAGCGGCTTGGGGACAGGAATGATCTCTGGGGCCAACGTCCTGACTTTC.

The chain employs TRBV5-5 and TRBJ1-1; D is ambiguous. The length of the CDR3 is 15 residues. V was clipped by 4 bases and J by 2 bases, with 15 bases between them. Germline CDR1 SGHKS, CDR2 YYEKEE (reference sequence). CDR3 region: CASSLLPRGNTEAFF. CDR3 nucleotide sequence: TGTGCCAGCAGCCTACTTCCCCGGGGAAACACTGAAGCTTTCTTT.

This rearrangement joins TRBV9 to TRBJ1-1; TRBD1 agrees at 10 bases. Germline trimming cut 3 bases from V and 10 bases from J; bases unmatched to any gene: 3. Germline V lookup: CDR1 SGDLS, CDR2 YYNGEE. The CDR3 spans 12 residues. This CDR3 is CASSAGTGAAFF. The CDR3 DNA reads as TGTGCCAGCAGCGCCGGGACAGGGGCAGCTTTCTTT.

The V call is TRBV7-8, the J call TRBJ2-7; no reliable D call. Germline assignment: CDR1 SGHVS and CDR2 FQNEAQ. Trimming left V 4 bases short and J 3 bases short, with 7 bases between. The CDR3 covers 12 residues. The chain's CDR3 is CASSSPGYEQYF. The CDR3 nucleotides read TGTGCCAGCAGCTCCCCGGGCTACGAGCAGTACTTC. Complete variable domain (other parts from reference TRBV7-8 and TRBJ2-7): GAGVSQSPRYKVAKRGQDVALRCDPISGHVSLFWYQQALGQGPEFLTYFQNEAQLDKSGLPSDRFFAERPEGSVSTLKIQRTQQEDSAVYLCASSSPGYEQYFGPGTRLTVT.